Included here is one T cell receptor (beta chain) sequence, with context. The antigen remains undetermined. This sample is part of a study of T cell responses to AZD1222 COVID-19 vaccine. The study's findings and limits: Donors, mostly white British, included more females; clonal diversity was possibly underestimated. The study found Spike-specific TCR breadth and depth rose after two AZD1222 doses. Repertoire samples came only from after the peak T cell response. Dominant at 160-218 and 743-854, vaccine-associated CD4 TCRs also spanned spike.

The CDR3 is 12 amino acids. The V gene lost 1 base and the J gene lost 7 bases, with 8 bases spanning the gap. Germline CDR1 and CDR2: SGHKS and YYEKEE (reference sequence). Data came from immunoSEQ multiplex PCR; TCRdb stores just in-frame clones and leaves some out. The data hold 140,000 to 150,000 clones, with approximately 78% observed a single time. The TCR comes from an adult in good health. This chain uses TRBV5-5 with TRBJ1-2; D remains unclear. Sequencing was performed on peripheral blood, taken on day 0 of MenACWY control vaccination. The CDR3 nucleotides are TGTGCCAGCAGCTTGATGCGGGGTGGCTACACCTTC. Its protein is CASSLMRGGYTF. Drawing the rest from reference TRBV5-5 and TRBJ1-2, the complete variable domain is DAGVTQSPTHLIKTRGQQVTLRCSPISGHKSVSWYQQVLGQGPQFIFQYYEKEERGRGNFPDRFSARQFPNYSSELNVNALLLGDSALYLCASSLMRGGYTFGSGTRLTVV.